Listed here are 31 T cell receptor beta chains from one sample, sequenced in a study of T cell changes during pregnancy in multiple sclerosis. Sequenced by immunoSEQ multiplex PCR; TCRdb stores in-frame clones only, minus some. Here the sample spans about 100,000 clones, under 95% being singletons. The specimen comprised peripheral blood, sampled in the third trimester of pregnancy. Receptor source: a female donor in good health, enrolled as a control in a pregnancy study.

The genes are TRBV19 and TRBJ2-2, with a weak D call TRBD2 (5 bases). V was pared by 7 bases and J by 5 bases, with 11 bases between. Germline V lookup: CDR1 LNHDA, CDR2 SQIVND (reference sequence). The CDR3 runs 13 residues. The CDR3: CASMVRVTGELFF. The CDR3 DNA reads TGTGCCAGTATGGTGCGGGTAACCGGGGAGCTGTTTTTT. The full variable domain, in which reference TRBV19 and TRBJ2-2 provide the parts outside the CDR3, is DGGITQSPKYLFRKEGQNVTLSCEQNLNHDAMYWYRQDPGQGLRLIYYSQIVNDFQKGDIAEGYSVSREKKESFPLTVTSAQKNPTAFYLCASMVRVTGELFFGEGSRLTVL.

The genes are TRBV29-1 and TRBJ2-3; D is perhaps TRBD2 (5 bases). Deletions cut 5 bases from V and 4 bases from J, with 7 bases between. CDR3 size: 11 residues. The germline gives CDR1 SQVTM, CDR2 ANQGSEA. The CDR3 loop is CSVLAADTQYF. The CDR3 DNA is TGCAGCGTTCTAGCCGCAGATACGCAGTATTTT.

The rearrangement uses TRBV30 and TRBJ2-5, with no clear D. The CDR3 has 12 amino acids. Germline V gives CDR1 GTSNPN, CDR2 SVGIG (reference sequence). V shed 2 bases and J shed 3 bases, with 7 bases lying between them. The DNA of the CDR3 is TGTGCCTGGAGTCGGGTCAAAGAGACCCAGTACTTC. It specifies CAWSRVKETQYF.

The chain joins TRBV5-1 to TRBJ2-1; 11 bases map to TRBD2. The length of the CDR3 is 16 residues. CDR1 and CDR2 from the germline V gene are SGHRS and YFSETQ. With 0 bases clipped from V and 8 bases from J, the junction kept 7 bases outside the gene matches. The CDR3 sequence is CASSLVAGGLRDEQFF. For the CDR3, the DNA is TGCGCCAGCAGCTTGGTAGCGGGGGGGCTGCGCGATGAGCAGTTCTTC.

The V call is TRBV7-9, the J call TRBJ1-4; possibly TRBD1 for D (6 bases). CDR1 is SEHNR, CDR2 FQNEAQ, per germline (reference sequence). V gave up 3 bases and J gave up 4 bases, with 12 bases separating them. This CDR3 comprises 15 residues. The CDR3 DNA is TGTGCCAGCAGCTTCAAGACAGGCTATAATGAAAAACTGTTTTTT. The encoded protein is CASSFKTGYNEKLFF.

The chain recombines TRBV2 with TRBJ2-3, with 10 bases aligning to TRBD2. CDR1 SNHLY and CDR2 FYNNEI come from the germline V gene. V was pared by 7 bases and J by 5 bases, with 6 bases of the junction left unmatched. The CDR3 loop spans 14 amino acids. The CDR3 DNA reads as TGTGCCAGCACCCCGCTAGCGGGGGTAGATACGCAGTATTTT. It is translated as CASTPLAGVDTQYF.

CDR3 in amino acids: CASSTQSGRGSGNTIYF. The CDR3 bases are TGTGCCAGCAGTACCCAATCGGGCAGGGGCTCTGGAAACACCATATATTTT. The V gene is TRBV27, the J gene TRBJ1-3; possible D gene TRBD1, 6 bases. Trimming stripped 5 bases from V and 0 bases from J, with 17 bases between. Germline V gives CDR1 MNHEY, CDR2 SMNVEV (reference sequence). This CDR3 region has 17 residues.

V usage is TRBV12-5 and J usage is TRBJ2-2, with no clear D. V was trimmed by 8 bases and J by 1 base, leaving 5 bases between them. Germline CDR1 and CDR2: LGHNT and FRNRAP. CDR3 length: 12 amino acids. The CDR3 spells CASSLNTGELFF. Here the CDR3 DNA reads TGTGCTAGTTCCCTGAACACCGGGGAGCTGTTTTTT.

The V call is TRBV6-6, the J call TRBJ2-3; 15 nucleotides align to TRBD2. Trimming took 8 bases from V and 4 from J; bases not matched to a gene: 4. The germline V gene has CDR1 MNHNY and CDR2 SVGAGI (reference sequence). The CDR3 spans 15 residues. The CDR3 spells CASGTSGGPSDTQYF. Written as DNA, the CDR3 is TGTGCCAGCGGGACTAGCGGGGGGCCTTCAGATACGCAGTATTTT.

The CDR3 region has the DNA TGTGCCAGCTCACCACTCGCGTTTATACAGGGATCTCCTAAGAACTATGGCTACACCTTC. It yields the protein CASSPLAFIQGSPKNYGYTF. The chain uses TRBV18 and TRBJ1-2; a possible D gene is TRBD1 (6 bases). Germline V gives CDR1 KGHSH, CDR2 LQKENI. CDR3 length equals 20 residues. V was pared by 1 base and J by 2 bases, with 26 bases between.

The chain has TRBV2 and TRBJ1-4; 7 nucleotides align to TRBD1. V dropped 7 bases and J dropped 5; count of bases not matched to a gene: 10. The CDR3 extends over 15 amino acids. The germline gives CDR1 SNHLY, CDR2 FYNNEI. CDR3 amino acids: CASNKQGQENEKLFF. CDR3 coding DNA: TGTGCCAGCAATAAACAGGGGCAGGAGAATGAAAAACTGTTTTTT.

The CDR3 loop reads CASSRDRGIYEQYF. DNA of the CDR3: TGTGCCAGCAGTCGGGACAGGGGAATCTACGAGCAGTACTTC. The chain carries TRBV2 and TRBJ2-7, with 10 positions matching TRBD1. The junction had 4 bases not matched to a gene; V was cut back by 5 bases and J by 3 bases. In germline, CDR1 is SNHLY, CDR2 FYNNEI. The CDR3 is made up of 14 amino acids.

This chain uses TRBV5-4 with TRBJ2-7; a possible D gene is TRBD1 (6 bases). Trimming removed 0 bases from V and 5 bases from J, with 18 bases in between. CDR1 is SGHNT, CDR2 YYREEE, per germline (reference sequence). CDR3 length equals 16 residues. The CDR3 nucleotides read TGTGCCAGCAGCTTGGCCGCGTGGGCAGGGGCGCACGAGCAGTACTTC. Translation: CASSLAAWAGAHEQYF.

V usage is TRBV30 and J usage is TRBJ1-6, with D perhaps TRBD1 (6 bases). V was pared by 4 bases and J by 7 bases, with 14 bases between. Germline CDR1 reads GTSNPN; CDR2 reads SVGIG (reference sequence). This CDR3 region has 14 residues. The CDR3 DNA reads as TGTGCCTGGAAGGGGGGGGGCCCCAATTCACCCCTCCACTTT. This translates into CAWKGGGPNSPLHF.

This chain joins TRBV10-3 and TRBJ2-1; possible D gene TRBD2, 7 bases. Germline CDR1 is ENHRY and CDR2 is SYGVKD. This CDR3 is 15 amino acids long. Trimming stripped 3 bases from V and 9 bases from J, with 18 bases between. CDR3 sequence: CAISEGGAAHGEQFF. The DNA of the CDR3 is TGTGCCATCAGTGAAGGGGGGGCCGCTCACGGTGAGCAGTTCTTC.

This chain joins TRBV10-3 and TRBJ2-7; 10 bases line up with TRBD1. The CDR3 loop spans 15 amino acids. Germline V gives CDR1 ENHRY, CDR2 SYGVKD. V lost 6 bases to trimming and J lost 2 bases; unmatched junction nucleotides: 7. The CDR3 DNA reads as TGTGCCATCAGGAGGGCCGGGACAGGGGCCTACGAGCAGTACTTC. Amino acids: CAIRRAGTGAYEQYF.

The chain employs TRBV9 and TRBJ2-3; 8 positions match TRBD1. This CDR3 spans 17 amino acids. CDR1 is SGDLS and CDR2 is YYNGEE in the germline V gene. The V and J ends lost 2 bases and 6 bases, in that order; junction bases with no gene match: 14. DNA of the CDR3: TGTGCCAGCAGCGTCGAGGTGGGGCAGGGGGCATGGGATACGCAGTATTTT. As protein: CASSVEVGQGAWDTQYF.

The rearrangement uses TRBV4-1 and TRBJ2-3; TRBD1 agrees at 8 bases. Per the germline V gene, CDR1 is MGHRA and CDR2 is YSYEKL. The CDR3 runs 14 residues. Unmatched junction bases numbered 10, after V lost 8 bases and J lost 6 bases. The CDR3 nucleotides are TGCGCCAGCCGCAGGACAGGGACTCGGGATACGCAGTATTTT. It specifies CASRRTGTRDTQYF.

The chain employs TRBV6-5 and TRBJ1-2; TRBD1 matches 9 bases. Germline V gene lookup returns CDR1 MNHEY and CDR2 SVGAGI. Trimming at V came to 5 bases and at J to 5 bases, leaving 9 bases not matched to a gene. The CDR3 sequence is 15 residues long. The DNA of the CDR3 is TGTGCCAGCAGTCCTTCCGGGACAGGGACTTATGGCTACACCTTC. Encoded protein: CASSPSGTGTYGYTF.

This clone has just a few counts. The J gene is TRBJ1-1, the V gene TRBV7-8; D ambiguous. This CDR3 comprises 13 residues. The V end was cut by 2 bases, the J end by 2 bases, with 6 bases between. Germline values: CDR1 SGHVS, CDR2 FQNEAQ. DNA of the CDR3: TGTGCCAGCAGCTTATCAGAAAACACTGAAGCTTTCTTT. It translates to CASSLSENTEAFF. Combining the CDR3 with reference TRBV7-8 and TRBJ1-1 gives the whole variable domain GAGVSQSPRYKVAKRGQDVALRCDPISGHVSLFWYQQALGQGPEFLTYFQNEAQLDKSGLPSDRFFAERPEGSVSTLKIQRTQQEDSAVYLCASSLSENTEAFFGQGTRLTVV.

The CDR3 is CASSPRRGAGTNEQFF. The CDR3 DNA follows: TGTGCCAGTAGTCCGCGGCGAGGAGCGGGGACCAATGAGCAGTTCTTC. This chain uses TRBV19 with TRBJ2-1; TRBD2 matches 7 bases. Losses at the gene ends were 5 bases for V and 6 bases for J; bases not matched to a gene: 13. CDR3 length: 16 residues. Germline CDR1 is LNHDA and CDR2 is SQIVND (reference sequence).

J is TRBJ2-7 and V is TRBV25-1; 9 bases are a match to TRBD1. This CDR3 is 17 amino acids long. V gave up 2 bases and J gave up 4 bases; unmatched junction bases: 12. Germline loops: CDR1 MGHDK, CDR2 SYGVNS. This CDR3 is CASSEEDRGARRYEQYF. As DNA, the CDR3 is TGTGCCAGCAGTGAAGAGGACAGGGGCGCACGTCGATACGAGCAGTACTTC.

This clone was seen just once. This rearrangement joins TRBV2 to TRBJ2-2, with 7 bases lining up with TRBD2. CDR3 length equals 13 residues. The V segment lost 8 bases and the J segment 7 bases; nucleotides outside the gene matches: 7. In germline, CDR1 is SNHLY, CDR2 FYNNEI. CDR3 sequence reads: CASGGESSGELFF. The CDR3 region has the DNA TGTGCCAGCGGGGGGGAATCGAGCGGGGAGCTGTTTTTT.

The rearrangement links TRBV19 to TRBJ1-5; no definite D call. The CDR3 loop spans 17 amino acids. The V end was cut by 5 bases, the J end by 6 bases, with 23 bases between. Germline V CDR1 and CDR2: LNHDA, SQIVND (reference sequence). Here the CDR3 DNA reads TGTGCCAGTAGTTCGACGCGCGGGAGCAGTGGTAGTCAGCCCCAGCATTTT. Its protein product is CASSSTRGSSGSQPQHF. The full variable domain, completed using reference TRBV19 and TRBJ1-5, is DGGITQSPKYLFRKEGQNVTLSCEQNLNHDAMYWYRQDPGQGLRLIYYSQIVNDFQKGDIAEGYSVSREKKESFPLTVTSAQKNPTAFYLCASSSTRGSSGSQPQHFGDGTRLSIL.

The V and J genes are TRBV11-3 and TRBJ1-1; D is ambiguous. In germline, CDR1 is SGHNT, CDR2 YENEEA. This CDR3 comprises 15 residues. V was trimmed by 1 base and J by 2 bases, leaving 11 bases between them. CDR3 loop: CASSLVSGSNTEAFF. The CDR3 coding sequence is TGTGCCAGCAGCTTAGTCTCTGGGAGCAACACTGAAGCTTTCTTT.

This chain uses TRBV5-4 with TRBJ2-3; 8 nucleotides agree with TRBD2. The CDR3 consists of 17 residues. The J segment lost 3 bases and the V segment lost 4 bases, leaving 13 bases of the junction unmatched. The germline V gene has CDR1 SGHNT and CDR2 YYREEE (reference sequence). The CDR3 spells CASSHLAGGFGTDTQYF. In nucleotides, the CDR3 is TGTGCCAGCAGCCACCTGGCGGGGGGCTTCGGGACAGATACGCAGTATTTT.

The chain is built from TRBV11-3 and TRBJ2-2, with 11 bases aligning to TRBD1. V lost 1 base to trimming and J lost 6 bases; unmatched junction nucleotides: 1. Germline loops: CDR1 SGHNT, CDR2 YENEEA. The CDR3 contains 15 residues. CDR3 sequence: CASSLGTGGPGELFF. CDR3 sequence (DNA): TGTGCCAGCAGCTTAGGGACAGGGGGCCCCGGGGAGCTGTTTTTT.

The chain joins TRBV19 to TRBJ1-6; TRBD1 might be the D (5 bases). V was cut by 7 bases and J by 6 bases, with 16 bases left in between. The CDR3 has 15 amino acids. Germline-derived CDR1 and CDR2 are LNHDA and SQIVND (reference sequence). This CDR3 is CASKPDTATNSPLHF. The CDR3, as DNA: TGTGCCAGTAAACCGGACACCGCAACTAATTCACCCCTCCACTTT.

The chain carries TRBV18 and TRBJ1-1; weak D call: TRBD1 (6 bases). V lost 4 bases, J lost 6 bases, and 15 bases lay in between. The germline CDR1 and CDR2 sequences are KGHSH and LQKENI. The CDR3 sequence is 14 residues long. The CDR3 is CASSRDTGTPEAFF. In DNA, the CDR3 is TGTGCCAGCTCACGAGATACCGGGACACCTGAAGCTTTCTTT.

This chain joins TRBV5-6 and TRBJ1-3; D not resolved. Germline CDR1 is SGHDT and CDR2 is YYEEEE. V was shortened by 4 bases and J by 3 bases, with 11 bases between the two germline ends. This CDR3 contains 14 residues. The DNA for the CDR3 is TGTGCCAGCAGCCCGGACTGGCATGGAAACACCATATATTTT. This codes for CASSPDWHGNTIYF.

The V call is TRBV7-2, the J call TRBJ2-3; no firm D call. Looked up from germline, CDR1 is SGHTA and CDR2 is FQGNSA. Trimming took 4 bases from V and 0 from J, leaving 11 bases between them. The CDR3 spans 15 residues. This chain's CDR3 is CASSSRVRSTDTQYF. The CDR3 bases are TGTGCCAGCAGCTCACGGGTCCGTAGCACAGATACGCAGTATTTT.